The subject of this entry is one TCR beta chain. Its cognate antigen is unknown. The entry originates in a study of T cell repertoires and HLA-DP antigens. Regarding the study as a whole: Against one allele, clones undetected before culture averaged approximately 35%; against the other, about 51%. The CD4+ repertoire was not split into naive and memory.

Looked up from germline, CDR1 is LGHNA and CDR2 is YNFKEQ. This CDR3 spans 14 amino acids. The V end was cut by 5 bases, the J end by 1 base, with 11 bases between. Profiled with immunoSEQ multiplex PCR; TCRdb holds only in-frame clones, not every one. The sample carries approximately 90,000 clones, 86% recorded once. Sequencing was carried out using CD4+ T cells from PBMCs. This sequence originates from a man aged 50-59 years in good health and CMV-seronegative. The chain couples TRBV4-2 to TRBJ1-1, with unresolved D. The CDR3 DNA sequence: TGTGCCAGCAGCTTGGCACAACCGAACACTGAAGCTTTCTTT. Encoded protein: CASSLAQPNTEAFF.